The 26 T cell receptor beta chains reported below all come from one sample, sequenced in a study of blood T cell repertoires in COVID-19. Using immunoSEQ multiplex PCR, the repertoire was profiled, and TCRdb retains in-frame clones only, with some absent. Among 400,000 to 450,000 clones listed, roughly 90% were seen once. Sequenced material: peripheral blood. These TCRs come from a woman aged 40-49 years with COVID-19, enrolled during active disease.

CDR3 sequence reads: CASTARAQGAYEQYF. Written as DNA, the CDR3 is TGTGCCAGCACCGCCCGAGCACAGGGGGCCTACGAGCAGTACTTC. The rearrangement links TRBV7-2 to TRBJ2-7; 8 bases map to TRBD1. V trimming: 7 bases; J trimming: 2 bases; junction bases outside the gene matches: 10. Germline CDR1 reads SGHTA; CDR2 reads FQGNSA. The CDR3 consists of 15 residues.

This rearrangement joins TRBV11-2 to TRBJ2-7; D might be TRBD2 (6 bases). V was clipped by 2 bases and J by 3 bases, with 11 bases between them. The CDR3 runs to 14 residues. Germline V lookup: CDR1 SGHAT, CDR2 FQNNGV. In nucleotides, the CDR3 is TGTGCCAGCAGCTTATGGGGACTCGACTACGAGCAGTACTTC. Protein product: CASSLWGLDYEQYF.

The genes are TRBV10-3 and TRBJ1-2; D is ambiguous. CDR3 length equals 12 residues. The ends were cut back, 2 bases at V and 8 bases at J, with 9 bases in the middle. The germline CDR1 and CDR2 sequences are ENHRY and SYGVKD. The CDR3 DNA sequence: TGTGCCATCAGTGAGCCGGGAGGGGGCTACACCTTC. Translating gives CAISEPGGGYTF.

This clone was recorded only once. CDR3 sequence (DNA): TGTGCCAGCAGCGGCACACGGGGCACTGAAGCTTTCTTT. Encoded protein: CASSGTRGTEAFF. The chain uses TRBV7-2 and TRBJ1-1; D call uncertain. This CDR3 comprises 13 residues. With 5 bases removed from V and 4 bases from J, the gap between germline ends came to 11 bases. Germline assignment: CDR1 SGHTA and CDR2 FQGNSA.

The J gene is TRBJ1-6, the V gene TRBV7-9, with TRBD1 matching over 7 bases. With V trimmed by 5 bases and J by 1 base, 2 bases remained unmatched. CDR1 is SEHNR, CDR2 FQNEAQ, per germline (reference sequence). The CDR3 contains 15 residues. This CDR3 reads CASSPGGSYNSPLHF. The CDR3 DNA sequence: TGTGCCAGCAGCCCAGGGGGGTCCTATAATTCACCCCTCCACTTT.

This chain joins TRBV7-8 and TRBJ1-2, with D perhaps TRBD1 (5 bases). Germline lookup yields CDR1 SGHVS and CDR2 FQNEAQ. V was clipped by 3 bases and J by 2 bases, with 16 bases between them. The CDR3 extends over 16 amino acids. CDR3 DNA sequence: TGTGCCAGCAGCTTCCACCCCTCGGAGGGGAACTATGGCTACACCTTC. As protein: CASSFHPSEGNYGYTF.

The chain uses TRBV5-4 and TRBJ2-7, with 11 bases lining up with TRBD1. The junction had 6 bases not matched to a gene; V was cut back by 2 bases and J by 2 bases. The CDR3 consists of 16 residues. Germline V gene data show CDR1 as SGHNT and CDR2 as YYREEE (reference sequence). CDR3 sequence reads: CASSFGGQGATYEQYF. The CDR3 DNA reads TGTGCCAGCAGCTTTGGAGGACAGGGGGCCACCTACGAGCAGTACTTC.

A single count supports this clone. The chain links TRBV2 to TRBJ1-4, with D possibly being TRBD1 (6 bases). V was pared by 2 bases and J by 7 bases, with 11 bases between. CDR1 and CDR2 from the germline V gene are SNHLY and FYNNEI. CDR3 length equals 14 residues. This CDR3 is CASSEWGRVEKLFF. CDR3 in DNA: TGTGCCAGCAGTGAATGGGGGCGCGTTGAAAAACTGTTTTTT.

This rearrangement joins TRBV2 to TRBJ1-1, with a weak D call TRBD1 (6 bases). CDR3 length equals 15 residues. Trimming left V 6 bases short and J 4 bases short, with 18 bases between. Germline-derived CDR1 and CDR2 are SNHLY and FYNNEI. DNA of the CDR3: TGTGCCAGCAGAGTTTTTATGGGAGGGGGCACTGAAGCTTTCTTT. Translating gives CASRVFMGGGTEAFF.

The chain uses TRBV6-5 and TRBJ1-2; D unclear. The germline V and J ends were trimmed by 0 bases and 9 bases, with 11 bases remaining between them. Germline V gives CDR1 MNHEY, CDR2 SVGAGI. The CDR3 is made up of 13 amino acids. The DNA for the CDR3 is TGTGCCAGCAGTTACTCTGAGGGTTTTAGCTACACCTTC. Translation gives CASSYSEGFSYTF.

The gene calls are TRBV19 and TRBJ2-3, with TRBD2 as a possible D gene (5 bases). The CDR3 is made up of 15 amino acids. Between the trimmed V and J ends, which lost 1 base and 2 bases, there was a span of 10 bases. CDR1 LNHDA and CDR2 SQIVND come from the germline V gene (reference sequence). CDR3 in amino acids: CASSIGQDFTDTQYF. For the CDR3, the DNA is TGTGCCAGTAGTATAGGGCAGGACTTCACAGATACGCAGTATTTT.

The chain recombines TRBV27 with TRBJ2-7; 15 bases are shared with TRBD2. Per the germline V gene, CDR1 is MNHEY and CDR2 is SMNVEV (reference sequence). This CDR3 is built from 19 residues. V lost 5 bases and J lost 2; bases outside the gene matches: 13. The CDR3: CASSLTGLAGGYKTYEQYF. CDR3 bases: TGTGCCAGCAGTCTCACCGGACTAGCGGGGGGGTATAAGACCTACGAGCAGTACTTC.

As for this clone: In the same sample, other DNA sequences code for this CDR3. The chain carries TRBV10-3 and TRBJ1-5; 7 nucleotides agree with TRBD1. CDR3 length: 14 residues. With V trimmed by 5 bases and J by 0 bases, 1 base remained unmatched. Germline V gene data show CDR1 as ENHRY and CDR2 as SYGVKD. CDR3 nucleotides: TGTGCCATCAGTCGACAGGGTAGCAATCAGCCCCAGCATTTT. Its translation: CAISRQGSNQPQHF.

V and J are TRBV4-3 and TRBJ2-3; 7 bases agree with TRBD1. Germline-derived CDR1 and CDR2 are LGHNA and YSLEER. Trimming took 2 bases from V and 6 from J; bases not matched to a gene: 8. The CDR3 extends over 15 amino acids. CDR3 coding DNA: TGCGCCAGCAGCCAAACCGACAGGGAGTGGGATACGCAGTATTTT. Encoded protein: CASSQTDREWDTQYF.

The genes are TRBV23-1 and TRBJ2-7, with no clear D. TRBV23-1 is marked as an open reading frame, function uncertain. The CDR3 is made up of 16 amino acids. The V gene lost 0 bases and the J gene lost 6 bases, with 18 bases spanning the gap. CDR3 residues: CASSQSTGHLPLEQYF. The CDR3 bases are TGCGCCAGCAGTCAATCGACGGGTCACCTCCCCCTCGAGCAGTACTTC.

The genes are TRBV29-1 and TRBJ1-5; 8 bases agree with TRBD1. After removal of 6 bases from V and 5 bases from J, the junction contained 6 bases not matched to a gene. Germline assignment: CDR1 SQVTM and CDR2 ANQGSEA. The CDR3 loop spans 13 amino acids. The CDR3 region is CSVRGQRDQPQHF. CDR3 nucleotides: TGCAGCGTCAGGGGGCAAAGAGATCAGCCCCAGCATTTT. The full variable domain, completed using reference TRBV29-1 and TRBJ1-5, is SAVISQKPSRDICQRGTSLTIQCQVDSQVTMMFWYRQQPGQSLTLIATANQGSEATYESGFVIDKFPISRPNLTFSTLTVSNMSPEDSSIYLCSVRGQRDQPQHFGDGTRLSIL.

The chain's CDR3 is CASSQRTGGQNYGYTF. The CDR3, as DNA: TGCGCCAGCAGCCAAAGGACAGGGGGCCAAAACTATGGCTACACCTTC. The gene calls are TRBV5-1 and TRBJ1-2, with 11 bases that match TRBD1. The CDR3 is made up of 16 amino acids. J gave up 2 bases and V 4 bases, and 7 bases lay outside the gene matches. The germline CDR1 and CDR2 sequences are SGHRS and YFSETQ. The variable domain in full, completed from reference TRBV5-1 and TRBJ1-2, reads KAGVTQTPRYLIKTRGQQVTLSCSPISGHRSVSWYQQTPGQGLQFLFEYFSETQRNKGNFPGRFSGRQFSNSRSEMNVSTLELGDSALYLCASSQRTGGQNYGYTFGSGTRLTVV.

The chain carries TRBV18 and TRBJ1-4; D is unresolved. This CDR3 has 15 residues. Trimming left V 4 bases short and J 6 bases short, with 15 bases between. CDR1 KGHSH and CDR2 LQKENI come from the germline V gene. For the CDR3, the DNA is TGTGCCAGCTCACGGCGGCGGGAGCCCGATGAAAAACTGTTTTTT. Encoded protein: CASSRRREPDEKLFF.

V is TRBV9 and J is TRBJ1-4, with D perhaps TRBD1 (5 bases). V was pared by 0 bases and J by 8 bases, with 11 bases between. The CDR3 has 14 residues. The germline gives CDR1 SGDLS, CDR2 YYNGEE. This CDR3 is CASSVGQGYEKLFF. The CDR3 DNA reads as TGTGCCAGCAGCGTAGGTCAGGGATACGAAAAACTGTTTTTT.

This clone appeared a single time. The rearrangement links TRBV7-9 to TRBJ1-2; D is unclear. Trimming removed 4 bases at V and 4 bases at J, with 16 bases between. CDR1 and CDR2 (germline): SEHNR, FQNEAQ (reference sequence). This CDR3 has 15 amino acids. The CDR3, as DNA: TGTGCCAGCAGCTCAGAGATGGGGAGCGGCTATGGCTACACCTTC. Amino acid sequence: CASSSEMGSGYGYTF.

CDR3 in amino acids: CASSFGQSYEQYF. The CDR3 nucleotides are TGTGCCAGCAGTTTTGGACAGTCCTACGAGCAGTACTTC. The chain is built from TRBV12-3 or TRBV12-4 and TRBJ2-7; D is perhaps TRBD1 (6 bases). The V and J ends lost 3 bases and 1 base respectively, with 7 bases between them. The CDR3 is made up of 13 amino acids.

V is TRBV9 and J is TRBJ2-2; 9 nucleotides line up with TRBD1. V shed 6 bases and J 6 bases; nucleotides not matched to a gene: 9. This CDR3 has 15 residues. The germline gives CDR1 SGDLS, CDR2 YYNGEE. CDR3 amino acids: CASTGTGNGAGELFF. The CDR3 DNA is TGTGCCAGCACTGGGACAGGGAATGGAGCCGGGGAGCTGTTTTTT. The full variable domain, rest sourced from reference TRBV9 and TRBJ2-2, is DSGVTQTPKHLITATGQRVTLRCSPRSGDLSVYWYQQSLDQGLQFLIQYYNGEERAKGNILERFSAQQFPDLHSELNLSSLELGDSALYFCASTGTGNGAGELFFGEGSRLTVL.

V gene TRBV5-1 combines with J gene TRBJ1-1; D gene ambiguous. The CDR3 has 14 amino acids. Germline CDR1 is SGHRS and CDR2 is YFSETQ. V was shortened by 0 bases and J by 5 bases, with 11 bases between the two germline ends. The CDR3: CASSLAEGRTEAFF. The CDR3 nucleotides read TGCGCCAGCAGCTTGGCCGAAGGGAGAACTGAAGCTTTCTTT.

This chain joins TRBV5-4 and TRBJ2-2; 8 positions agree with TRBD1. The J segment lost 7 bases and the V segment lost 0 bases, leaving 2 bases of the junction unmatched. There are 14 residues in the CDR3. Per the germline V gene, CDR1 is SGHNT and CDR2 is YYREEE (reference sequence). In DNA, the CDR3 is TGTGCCAGCAGCTTGGACAGGGGGAGCGGGGAGCTGTTTTTT. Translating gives CASSLDRGSGELFF.

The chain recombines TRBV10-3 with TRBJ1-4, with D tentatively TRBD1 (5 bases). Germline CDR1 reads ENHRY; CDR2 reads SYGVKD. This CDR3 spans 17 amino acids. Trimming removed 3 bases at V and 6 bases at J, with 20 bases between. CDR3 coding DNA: TGTGCCATCAGTGACCCCTCGACAGTTCAGGGCTATGAAAAACTGTTTTTT. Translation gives CAISDPSTVQGYEKLFF.

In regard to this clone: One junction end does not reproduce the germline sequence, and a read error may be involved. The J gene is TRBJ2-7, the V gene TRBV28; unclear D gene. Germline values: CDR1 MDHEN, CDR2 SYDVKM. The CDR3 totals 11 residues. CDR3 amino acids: CASSSPGPGDF. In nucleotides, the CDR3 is TGTGCCAGCAGTTCTCCGGGTCCTGGAGACTTC.